The 24 T cell receptor beta chains given below trace back to one sample, sequenced in a study of T cell repertoires in cytomegalovirus infection. Each CDR3 protein is one row after TCRdb ran MiXCR on the reads. Of under 350,000 distinct CDR3 sequences in the sample, roughly 9.5% were seen once. Sample: PBMCs. These receptors were obtained from a human donor in good health (CMV status not recorded). Some clones in this sample may be carry-over from other donors' samples.

The genes are TRBV20-1 and TRBJ2-4; D may correspond to TRBD1 or TRBD2 (5 bases each). CDR1 is DFQATT, CDR2 SNEGSKA, per germline (reference sequence). CDR3 size: 14 residues. The V gene lost 6 bases and the J gene lost 8 bases, with 20 bases spanning the gap. CDR3 nucleotide sequence: TGCAGTGCACCCCGGGACCCTTCTTCGTACATTCAGTACTTC. This codes for CSAPRDPSSYIQYF.

V is TRBV18 and J is TRBJ2-4; D gene unclear. CDR3 length: 13 residues. V lost 2 bases to trimming and J lost 5 bases, with 7 bases between them. Germline lookup yields CDR1 KGHSH and CDR2 LQKENI. In nucleotides, the CDR3 is TGTGCCAGCTCACCATTCCACGAAAACATTCAGTACTTC. Protein: CASSPFHENIQYF. Full variable domain (outside the CDR3, taken from reference TRBV18 and TRBJ2-4): NAGVMQNPRHLVRRRGQEARLRCSPMKGHSHVYWYRQLPEEGLKFMVYLQKENIIDESGMPKERFSAEFPKEGPSILRIQQVVRGDSAAYFCASSPFHENIQYFGAGTRLSVL.

This clonotype was detected a few times. The rearrangement joins TRBV7-3 to TRBJ2-7; possible D gene TRBD2, 6 bases. Trimming took off 5 bases at V and 5 bases at J, with 7 bases between the two ends. The germline CDR1 and CDR2 sequences are SGHTA and FQGTGA. The CDR3 sequence is 11 residues long. The CDR3 sequence: CASSGGDEQYF. In DNA, the CDR3 is TGTGCCAGCAGCGGCGGGGACGAGCAGTACTTC. Drawing the rest from reference TRBV7-3 and TRBJ2-7, the complete variable domain is GAGVSQTPSNKVTEKGKYVELRCDPISGHTALYWYRQSLGQGPEFLIYFQGTGAADDSGLPNDRFFAVRPEGSVSTLKIQRTERGDSAVYLCASSGGDEQYFGPGTRLTVT.

This clonotype was observed a handful of times. This chain connects TRBV12-3 or TRBV12-4 to TRBJ2-2; the D is unclear. The CDR3 has 16 amino acids. Trimming removed 1 base from V and 3 bases from J, with 12 bases in between. The CDR3 loop reads CASSLGGMVDTGELFF. The DNA of the CDR3 is TGTGCCAGCAGTTTAGGGGGAATGGTAGACACCGGGGAGCTGTTTTTT.

This clonotype was found many times. The chain carries TRBV4-3 and TRBJ2-5, with 11 nucleotides matching TRBD2. The CDR3 totals 16 residues. Germline V gene data show CDR1 as LGHNA and CDR2 as YSLEER. J lost 7 bases, V lost 3 bases, and 10 bases had no gene match. The CDR3: CASSHNSGGEWGTQYF. Written as DNA, the CDR3 is TGCGCCAGCAGCCACAATAGCGGGGGGGAATGGGGGACCCAGTACTTC.

The sample holds many counts of this clonotype. The CDR3 sequence is CAISEEGTNYGYTF. The DNA for the CDR3 is TGTGCCATCAGTGAGGAAGGGACCAACTATGGCTACACCTTC. This chain connects TRBV10-3 to TRBJ1-2; a possible D gene is TRBD1 (5 bases). Germline V gene data show CDR1 as ENHRY and CDR2 as SYGVKD. CDR3 length: 14 residues. Trimming shortened V by 2 bases and J by 2 bases, and 9 bases separated the two germline ends.

A remark on this clonotype: At one end the junction does not follow the germline gene, possibly because of a read error. The chain employs TRBV6-5 and TRBJ1-4; 7 bases line up with TRBD1. CDR3 length equals 15 residues. CDR1 is MNHEY and CDR2 is SVGAGI in the germline V gene. The CDR3 nucleotides read TGTGCCAGCAGTTACACGACAGGGACTAAAGAAAAACTGTTTTTT. It is translated as CASSYTTGTKEKLFF.

This clonotype has a count of ten or more. The chain links TRBV7-2 to TRBJ1-3; 7 nucleotides align to TRBD1. Germline assignment: CDR1 SGHTA and CDR2 FQGNSA. The V segment lost 5 bases and the J segment 2 bases; nucleotides outside the gene matches: 0. The CDR3 sequence is 13 residues long. This CDR3 is CASSDRAGNTIYF. The CDR3 region has the DNA TGTGCCAGCAGCGACAGGGCTGGAAACACCATATATTTT.

The gene calls are TRBV7-9 and TRBJ1-2, with D possibly TRBD1 on 5 matching bases. Trimming shortened V by 4 bases and J by 4 bases, and 16 bases separated the two germline ends. There are 15 residues in the CDR3. Germline lookup yields CDR1 SEHNR and CDR2 FQNEAQ (reference sequence). CDR3 protein: CASSSPQTAFYGYTF. CDR3 in DNA: TGTGCCAGCAGCTCTCCCCAGACAGCCTTCTATGGCTACACCTTC.

This clonotype was recorded many times. J is TRBJ1-1 and V is TRBV7-8, with 7 nucleotides matching TRBD1. CDR1 is SGHVS, CDR2 FQNEAQ, per germline. There are 14 residues in the CDR3. Unmatched junction bases numbered 8, after V lost 6 bases and J lost 4 bases. The CDR3 coding sequence is TGTGCCAGCAGTTCGACAGGGTACGGCACTGAAGCTTTCTTT. The encoded protein is CASSSTGYGTEAFF.

This chain uses TRBV12-3 or TRBV12-4 with TRBJ1-2; tentatively, D is TRBD1 (5 bases). Trimming left V 6 bases short and J 4 bases short, with 12 bases between. CDR3 length: 13 amino acids. The CDR3 here is CASSPQETYGYTF. DNA of the CDR3: TGTGCCAGCAGCCCACAGGAAACCTATGGCTACACCTTC.

V is TRBV4-2 and J is TRBJ2-5; D is unresolved. This CDR3 comprises 11 residues. Trimming pared 0 bases from V and 5 bases from J, leaving 1 base between. Germline V lookup: CDR1 LGHNA, CDR2 YNFKEQ. The CDR3 spells CASSQDETQYF. The DNA of the CDR3 is TGTGCCAGCAGCCAAGATGAGACCCAGTACTTC.

There are a few counts of this clonotype. This chain uses TRBV20-1 with TRBJ2-1; TRBD2 is a possible D gene (7 bases). The germline gives CDR1 DFQATT, CDR2 SNEGSKA (reference sequence). The length of the CDR3 is 14 residues. The germline V and J ends were trimmed by 6 bases and 8 bases, with 20 bases remaining between them. CDR3 amino acids: CSAGRRGGHYEQFF. CDR3 nucleotide sequence: TGCAGTGCCGGAAGGAGGGGGGGCCATTATGAGCAGTTCTTC.

This clonotype has a count of ten or more. This chain links TRBV7-2 with TRBJ1-4; TRBD1 matches at 10 bases. Looked up from germline, CDR1 is SGHTA and CDR2 is FQGNSA. This CDR3 contains 15 residues. With 4 bases clipped from V and 5 bases from J, the junction kept 4 bases outside the gene matches. DNA for the CDR3: TGTGCCAGCAGCTCACCGGGACAGGGGAATGAAAAACTGTTTTTT. Translated: CASSSPGQGNEKLFF. Using reference TRBV7-2 and TRBJ1-4 for the parts outside the CDR3, the full variable domain is GAGVSQSPSNKVTEKGKDVELRCDPISGHTALYWYRQSLGQGLEFLIYFQGNSAPDKSGLPSDRFSAERTGGSVSTLTIQRTQQEDSAVYLCASSSPGQGNEKLFFGSGTQLSVL.

In its sample, this clonotype was seen a few times. The gene calls are TRBV27 and TRBJ1-1, with D hard to call. This CDR3 region has 14 residues. CDR1 MNHEY and CDR2 SMNVEV come from the germline V gene (reference sequence). V lost 1 base and J lost 1, with 7 bases in between. In DNA form, the CDR3 reads TGTGCCAGCAGTTTATGGCCAAAGAACACTGAAGCTTTCTTT. The encoded protein is CASSLWPKNTEAFF.

This clonotype was observed a few times. One end of the junction fails to match germline, which may point to a read error. The rearrangement joins TRBV5-3 to TRBJ2-5; 15 bases are a match to TRBD2. TRBV5-3 is assigned to the ORF class and has an uncertain function. The CDR3 runs to 18 residues. Here the CDR3 DNA reads TGTGCCAGCAGCTATGGACTAGCGGGAGGGCCAGGCTCTGAGACCCAGTACTTC. Translation: CASSYGLAGGPGSETQYF.

This clonotype has at least ten counts. This rearrangement joins TRBV7-2 to TRBJ2-3; 7 bases map to TRBD2. V was pared by 5 bases and J by 9 bases, with 8 bases of the junction left unmatched. Germline CDR1 and CDR2: SGHTA and FQGNSA. This CDR3 region has 13 residues. CDR3 DNA sequence: TGTGCCAGCAGCCCCGGACTAGTTGGAACGCAGTATTTT. Its translation: CASSPGLVGTQYF.

This clonotype was detected a few times. The chain combines TRBV7-9 with TRBJ2-7, with D unclear. Trimming left V 7 bases short and J 7 bases short, with 17 bases between. This CDR3 is 13 amino acids long. Germline V gives CDR1 SEHNR, CDR2 FQNEAQ (reference sequence). CDR3 residues: CASTPSALGEQYF. The DNA for the CDR3 is TGTGCCAGCACCCCCTCCGCCTTGGGGGAGCAGTACTTC.

This clonotype was seen at least ten times. This rearrangement joins TRBV7-8 to TRBJ1-4; D gene ambiguous. CDR1 SGHVS and CDR2 FQNEAQ come from the germline V gene. V dropped 0 bases and J dropped 12 bases, with 11 bases sitting between them. This CDR3 contains 13 residues. As DNA, the CDR3 is TGTGCCAGCAGCTTAGCGACCCGGTGGGAACTGTTTTTT. Translated, it gives CASSLATRWELFF.

The rearrangement uses TRBV6-2 or TRBV6-3 and TRBJ2-1; D call uncertain. With 2 bases removed from V and 4 bases from J, the gap between germline ends came to 9 bases. This CDR3 spans 14 amino acids. From germline, CDR1 is MNHEY and CDR2 SVGEGT. DNA for the CDR3: TGTGCCAGCAGTTACGACGGATCTTACAATGAGCAGTTCTTC. Amino acids: CASSYDGSYNEQFF.

This clonotype occurred a few times. The V gene is TRBV7-6, the J gene TRBJ1-4; possibly TRBD1 for D (6 bases). The CDR3 extends over 14 amino acids. Deletions cut 3 bases from V and 8 bases from J, with 13 bases between. In germline, CDR1 is SGHVS, CDR2 FNYEAQ. CDR3 bases: TGTGCCAGCAGCTTTTCAGGTCAGGGGGAAAAACTGTTTTTT. Protein product: CASSFSGQGEKLFF.

A word on this clonotype: At one boundary the junction diverges from the germline segment, which might be a read error. The chain combines TRBV12-3 or TRBV12-4 with TRBJ2-2, with D hard to call. The CDR3 has 16 residues. The CDR3 DNA reads as TGTGCCGGCAGTTTTTCTCCTTCTCAGGACACCGGGGAGCTGTTTTTT. Encoded protein: CAGSFSPSQDTGELFF.

This clonotype showed up many times. The chain is built from TRBV19 and TRBJ2-6; the D is unclear. V dropped 3 bases and J dropped 0 bases, with 12 bases sitting between them. This CDR3 contains 17 residues. CDR1 is LNHDA, CDR2 SQIVND, per germline (reference sequence). The DNA of the CDR3 is TGTGCCAGTAGTATGATCCCAGCCTCCTCTGGGGCCAACGTCCTGACTTTC. Protein product: CASSMIPASSGANVLTF.

This clonotype was seen at least ten times. V is TRBV7-2 and J is TRBJ1-1; TRBD1 might be the D (6 bases). V lost 1 base and J 1 base, leaving 16 bases between the germline ends. Germline V gene lookup returns CDR1 SGHTA and CDR2 FQGNSA. This CDR3 comprises 17 residues. CDR3 DNA: TGTGCCAGCAGCTTAGGATTACAGGGCCCAGGGAACACTGAAGCTTTCTTT. This sequence encodes CASSLGLQGPGNTEAFF.